Below, one T cell receptor beta chain is given with its context. Its target is not known. The sample is drawn from a study of identical twins. Findings and caveats of the study: Zero-insertion analyses were open to partial confounding by invariant MAIT and iNKT cells. Model-predicted out-of-frame TCR alpha sharing fell below observed values in monozygotic twins.

In TCRdb, the 5' RACE reads were re-called with MiXCR into one record per CDR3 protein. The table records approximately 700,000 distinct CDR3 sequences, roughly 20% of them present only once. The CDR3 has 14 residues. The V and J ends lost 6 bases and 1 base respectively, with 12 bases between them. These data are also associated with another study on T cells expressing NK-cell markers. That work contributes: Beta-chain profiling covered CD3+CD56+NKG2C+, CD3+CD56+NKG2C- and CD3+CD56-NKG2C+ sorted subsets.

Material for sequencing was PBMCs. The sequence derives from a woman aged 18-29 years in good health. V usage is TRBV12-3 or TRBV12-4 and J usage is TRBJ2-5, with D tentatively TRBD1 (5 bases). The CDR3 coding sequence is TGTGCCAGCAGCACCTGGACATTCCAAGAGACCCAGTACTTC. This codes for CASSTWTFQETQYF.